Presented here are 16 T cell receptor beta chains from one specimen sequenced in a study of T cells expressing NK-cell markers. TCRdb re-called the 5' RACE reads and shows each CDR3 protein once, DNA omitted. The sample shows fewer than 550,000 distinct CDR3 sequences, and around 1.4% sits with its ten largest clones. The sample comprised blood T cells: a sorted CD56 or NKG2C T cell subset, CD4+ or CD8+ T cells, or bulk PBMC T cells (not recorded which). These receptors were obtained from a woman between 50 and 59 years old in good health.

V and J are TRBV27 and TRBJ2-3. The CDR3 consists of 17 residues. CDR1 MNHEY and CDR2 SMNVEV come from the germline V gene (reference sequence). This CDR3 is CASSLSFIRLFTDTQYF.

The gene calls are TRBV5-4 and TRBJ1-1; lacking DNA, the TRBD1 call made by TCRdb goes unchecked. Per the germline V gene, CDR1 is SGHNT and CDR2 is YYREEE (reference sequence). The length of the CDR3 is 15 residues. The CDR3 loop is CASRGTGGMGTEAFF.

This sequence joins TRBV11-3 and TRBJ2-5; the D gene TCRdb calls, TRBD2, cannot be checked with no DNA. This CDR3 region has 14 residues. Germline V CDR1 and CDR2: SGHNT, YENEEA. This chain's CDR3 is CASSLDGGEETQYF.

The chain has TRBV25-1 and TRBJ1-2; TCRdb lists TRBD1, though no DNA is available to test this call. The CDR3 contains 12 residues. The V gene's germline CDR1 is MGHDK and CDR2 SYGVNS. CDR3 in amino acids: CASSEVRGYYTF.

The rearrangement joins TRBV7-2 to TRBJ1-2. The CDR3 contains 14 residues. Germline assignment: CDR1 SGHTA and CDR2 FQGNSA. The CDR3 sequence: CASSLGTVDYGYTF.

V and J are TRBV6-2 or TRBV6-3 and TRBJ2-7; TCRdb calls TRBD1, which cannot be checked without DNA. The CDR3 length is 13 residues. The germline CDR1 and CDR2 sequences are MNHEY and SVGEGT. The CDR3 reads CASSRGQDYEQYF.

J is TRBJ2-2 and V is TRBV15. Per the germline V gene, CDR1 is LNHNV and CDR2 is YYDKDF (reference sequence). The CDR3 is made up of 14 amino acids. CDR3 in amino acids: CATSRFTNTGELFF.

This chain joins TRBV4-1 and TRBJ2-2; lacking DNA, the TRBD2 call made by TCRdb goes unchecked. CDR1 MGHRA and CDR2 YSYEKL come from the germline V gene. CDR3 length: 15 residues. CDR3 sequence: CASSQTEAHTGELFF.

The V gene is TRBV19, the J gene TRBJ1-1. CDR3 length equals 13 residues. The germline CDR1 and CDR2 sequences are LNHDA and SQIVND (reference sequence). The CDR3 region is CASKSQIGTEAFF.

This chain connects TRBV7-9 to TRBJ1-5; the D call of TRBD1 rests on TCRdb alone, since no DNA is present to check it. CDR1 SEHNR and CDR2 FQNEAQ come from the germline V gene (reference sequence). The CDR3 loop spans 14 amino acids. CDR3 sequence reads: CASRSSEGAQPQHF. Combining the CDR3 with reference TRBV7-9 and TRBJ1-5 gives the whole variable domain DTGVSQNPRHKITKRGQNVTFRCDPISEHNRLYWYRQTLGQGPEFLTYFQNEAQLEKSRLLSDRFSAERPKGSFSTLEIQRTEQGDSAMYLCASRSSEGAQPQHFGDGTRLSIL.

The rearrangement uses TRBV7-9 and TRBJ2-1. Looked up from germline, CDR1 is SEHNR and CDR2 is FQNEAQ (reference sequence). This CDR3 is 12 amino acids long. This chain's CDR3 is CASSPYRWGQFF.

The V call is TRBV4-1, the J call TRBJ2-7; TCRdb calls TRBD2, which cannot be checked without DNA. This CDR3 is built from 15 residues. CDR1 MGHRA and CDR2 YSYEKL come from the germline V gene. The CDR3 region is CASSQEGTSGRKQYF.

This chain uses TRBV11-3 with TRBJ2-2; TCRdb outputs TRBD2, but without DNA this stays unchecked. The CDR3 contains 15 residues. Germline V CDR1 and CDR2: SGHNT, YENEEA. CDR3 amino acids: CASSPSGSATGELFF. Variable domain in full (rest from reference TRBV11-3 and TRBJ2-2): EAGVVQSPRYKIIEKKQPVAFWCNPISGHNTLYWYLQNLGQGPELLIRYENEEAVDDSQLPKDRFSAERLKGVDSTLKIQPAELGDSAVYLCASSPSGSATGELFFGEGSRLTVL.

J is TRBJ2-1 and V is TRBV3-1; the TCRdb D gene call, TRBD1, has no DNA to confirm it. The CDR3 runs 15 residues. Germline V CDR1 and CDR2: LGHDT, YNNKEL (reference sequence). Here the CDR3 reads CASSPRGDTTNEQFF.

This chain's CDR3 is CASSHGVLAGNNEQFF. The chain is built from TRBV4-1 and TRBJ2-1; TCRdb proposes TRBD2, but this gene call is untestable without DNA. Germline assignment: CDR1 MGHRA and CDR2 YSYEKL. The CDR3 contains 16 residues.

The chain couples TRBV29-1 to TRBJ1-1. The CDR3 is made up of 12 amino acids. Per germline, CDR1 SQVTM and CDR2 ANQGSEA. The CDR3 sequence: CSVVSGGTEAFF. The full variable domain, rest sourced from reference TRBV29-1 and TRBJ1-1, is SAVISQKPSRDICQRGTSLTIQCQVDSQVTMMFWYRQQPGQSLTLIATANQGSEATYESGFVIDKFPISRPNLTFSTLTVSNMSPEDSSIYLCSVVSGGTEAFFGQGTRLTVV.